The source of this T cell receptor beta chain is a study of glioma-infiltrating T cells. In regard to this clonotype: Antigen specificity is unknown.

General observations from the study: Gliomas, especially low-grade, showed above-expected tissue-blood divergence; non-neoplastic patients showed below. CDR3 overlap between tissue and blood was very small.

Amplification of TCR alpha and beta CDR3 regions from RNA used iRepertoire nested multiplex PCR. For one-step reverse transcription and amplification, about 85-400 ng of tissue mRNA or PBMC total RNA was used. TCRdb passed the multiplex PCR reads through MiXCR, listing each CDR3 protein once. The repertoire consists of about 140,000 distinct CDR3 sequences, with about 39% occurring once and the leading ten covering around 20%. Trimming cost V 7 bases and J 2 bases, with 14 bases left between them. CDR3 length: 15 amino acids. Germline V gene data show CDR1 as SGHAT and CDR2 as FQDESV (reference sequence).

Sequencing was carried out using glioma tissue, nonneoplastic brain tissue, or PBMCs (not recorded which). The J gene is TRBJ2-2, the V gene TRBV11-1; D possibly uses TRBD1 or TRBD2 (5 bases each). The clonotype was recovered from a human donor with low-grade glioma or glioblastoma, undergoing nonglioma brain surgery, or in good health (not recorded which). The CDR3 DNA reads TGTGCCAGCAACCTCCGGGACGGTAACACCGGGGAGCTGTTTTTT. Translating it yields CASNLRDGNTGELFF.